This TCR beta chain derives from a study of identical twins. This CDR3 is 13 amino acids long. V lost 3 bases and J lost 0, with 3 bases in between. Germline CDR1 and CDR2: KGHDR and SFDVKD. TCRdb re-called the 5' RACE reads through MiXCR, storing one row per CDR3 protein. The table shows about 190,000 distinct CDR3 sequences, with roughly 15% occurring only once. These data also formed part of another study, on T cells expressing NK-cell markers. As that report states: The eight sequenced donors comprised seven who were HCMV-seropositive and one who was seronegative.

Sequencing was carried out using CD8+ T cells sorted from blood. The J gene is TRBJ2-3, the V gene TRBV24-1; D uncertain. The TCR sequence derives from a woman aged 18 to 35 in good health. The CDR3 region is CATSDPSTDTQYF. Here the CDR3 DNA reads TGTGCCACCAGTGATCCTAGCACAGATACGCAGTATTTT.